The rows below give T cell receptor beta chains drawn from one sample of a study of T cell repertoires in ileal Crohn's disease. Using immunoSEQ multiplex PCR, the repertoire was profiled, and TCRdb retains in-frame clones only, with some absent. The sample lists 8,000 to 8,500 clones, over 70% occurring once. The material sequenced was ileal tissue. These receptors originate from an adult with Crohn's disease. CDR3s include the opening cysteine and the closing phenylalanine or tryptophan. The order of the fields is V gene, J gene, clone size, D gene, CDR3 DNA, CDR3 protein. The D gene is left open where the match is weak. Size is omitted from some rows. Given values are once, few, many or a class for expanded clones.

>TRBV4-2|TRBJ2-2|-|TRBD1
TGTGCCAGCAGCCAAGATCATGGATCGGGACAGGGACCATTTTTT
CASSQDHGSGQGPFF
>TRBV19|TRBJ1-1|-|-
TGTGCCAGTAGTATAGGGGGGGGGACTGAAGCTTTCTTT
CASSIGGGTEAFF
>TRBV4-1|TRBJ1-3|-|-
TGCGCCAGCAGCCATCCCGGACTGAGCTCTGGAAACACCATATATTTT
CASSHPGLSSGNTIYF
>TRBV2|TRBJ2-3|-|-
TGTGCCAGCACGGGTTTGAGCGGGTCAGATACGCAGTATTTT
CASTGLSGSDTQYF
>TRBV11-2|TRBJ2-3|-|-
TGTGCCAGCAGCTTATGGGGCGGGGTGACAGATACGCAGTATTTT
CASSLWGGVTDTQYF
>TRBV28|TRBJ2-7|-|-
TGTGCCAGCAGTGGGATCCGCGGGTCTACCTACGAGCAGTACTTC
CASSGIRGSTYEQYF
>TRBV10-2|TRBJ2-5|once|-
TGCGCCAGCAGTGTTAGTAACAGAGAAGAGACCCAGTACTTC
CASSVSNREETQYF
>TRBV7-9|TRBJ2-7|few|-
TGTGCCAGCAGCTTGAGATACGAGCAGTACTTC
CASSLRYEQYF
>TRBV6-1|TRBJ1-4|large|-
TGTGCCAGCAGTGGGGGACTCAGAAAGGCTAATGAAAAACTGTTTTTT
CASSGGLRKANEKLFF
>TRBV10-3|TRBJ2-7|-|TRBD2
TGTGCCATCAGCCCTCAGCGGGGGGCCTCCTACGAGCAGTACTTC
CAISPQRGASYEQYF
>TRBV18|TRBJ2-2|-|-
TGTGCCAGCTCACCCCCGGGGTTATCGAACACCGGGGAGCTGTTTTTT
CASSPPGLSNTGELFF
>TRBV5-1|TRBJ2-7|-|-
TGCGCCAGCAGCGGTGCGGGGGCGGCCTCCTACGAGCAGTACTTC
CASSGAGAASYEQYF
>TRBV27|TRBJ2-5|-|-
TGTGCCAGCAGTCGTCTAGGGGAAGAAGAGACCCAGTACTTC
CASSRLGEEETQYF
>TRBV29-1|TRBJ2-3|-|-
TGCAGCGCTGATCTGGCAGGGGGCACAGATACGCAGTATTTT
CSADLAGGTDTQYF
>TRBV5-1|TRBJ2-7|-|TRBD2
TGCGCCAGCAGCTTGATGGCTAGCGGGGGTACTTACGAGCAGTACTTC
CASSLMASGGTYEQYF